This note documents a single T cell receptor beta chain sequence. The sample belongs to a study of shared T cell receptors in the human thymus. Sequencing used immunoSEQ multiplex PCR; TCRdb keeps in-frame clones, though not all of them. The sample shows about 380,000 clones, approximately 95% of them seen only once. Between the trimmed V and J ends, which lost 2 bases and 3 bases, there was a span of 7 bases. Germline CDR1 reads KGHSH; CDR2 reads LQKENI. This CDR3 is 13 amino acids long. J is TRBJ2-5 and V is TRBV18; D remains unclear. The sequenced material came from thymocytes. The receptor was derived from a human donor. CDR3 coding DNA: TGTGCCAGCTCACCAGGGTCAGAAGAGACCCAGTACTTC. Protein sequence: CASSPGSEETQYF.